A selection of T cell receptor beta chains follows, all from one sample in a study of cytomegalovirus exposure and HLA in healthy donors. Only in-frame clones appear in the TCRdb table, and some are missing; sequencing was by immunoSEQ multiplex PCR. This table holds roughly 160,000 clones, roughly 84% found once. The sample comprised PBMCs. All receptors come from a boy aged 2-15 years in good health and CMV-seronegative. CDR3s include the opening cysteine and the closing phenylalanine or tryptophan. The D gene is left open where the match is weak. The listing skips clone size in some rows; elsewhere it reads once, few, many or a size class.

clone_size j_call cdr3_length d_call v_call cdr3_aa cdr3_nt
. TRBJ2-3 14 . TRBV5-1 CASSFGSATDTQYF TGCGCCAGCAGCTTCGGGAGCGCGACAGATACGCAGTATTTT
. TRBJ2-7 14 TRBD2 TRBV10-3 CAISLAGGSYEQYF TGTGCCATCAGTCTAGCGGGAGGGTCCTACGAGCAGTACTTC
once TRBJ2-1 15 TRBD2 TRBV5-1 CASSPGTSGREEQFF TGCGCCAGCAGCCCGGGGACTAGCGGGAGGGAAGAGCAGTTCTTC
. TRBJ1-2 16 TRBD1 TRBV7-9 CASSIRTRGPYYGYTF TGTGCCAGCAGTATTCGAACGAGGGGGCCTTACTATGGCTACACCTTC
once TRBJ2-3 15 TRBD2 TRBV19 CASSSSGRATDTQYF TGTGCCAGTAGTTCCAGCGGGAGGGCCACAGATACGCAGTATTTT
. TRBJ2-2 13 . TRBV2 CASSAANTGELFF TGTGCCAGCAGTGCTGCGAACACCGGGGAGCTGTTTTTT
. TRBJ1-2 17 TRBD1 TRBV4-1 CASSQAGTGTTNYGYTF TGCGCCAGCAGCCAAGCCGGGACAGGGACTACTAACTATGGCTACACCTTC
. TRBJ2-3 15 . TRBV9 CASSVDVASTDTQYF TGTGCCAGCAGCGTAGATGTAGCTAGCACAGATACGCAGTATTTT
. TRBJ1-1 14 . TRBV19 CASSIGVGATEAFF TGTGCCAGTAGTATAGGAGTGGGGGCCACTGAAGCTTTCTTT
. TRBJ2-1 14 TRBD2 TRBV28 CASSTSGFYNEQFF TGTGCCAGCAGTACTAGCGGATTCTACAATGAGCAGTTCTTC
. TRBJ2-1 15 TRBD2 TRBV9 CASSVISSGRNEQFF TGTGCCAGCAGCGTAATTTCTAGCGGGAGGAATGAGCAGTTCTTC
once TRBJ2-7 13 . TRBV19 CASSEDSSYEQYF TGTGCCAGTAGCGAGGACAGCTCCTACGAGCAGTACTTC
. TRBJ2-7 13 . TRBV4-1 CASSQFLAYEQYF TGCGCCAGCAGCCAGTTTCTCGCCTACGAGCAGTACTTC
. TRBJ2-1 14 . TRBV5-1 CASSFGGTYNEQFF TGCGCCAGCAGCTTCGGCGGTACTTACAATGAGCAGTTCTTC
. TRBJ2-1 15 TRBD2 TRBV27 CASSSGTSGTDEQFF TGTGCCAGCAGTTCGGGGACTAGCGGGACCGATGAGCAGTTCTTC
. TRBJ2-2 16 TRBD1 TRBV7-9 CASSNQPGQGTGELFF TGTGCCAGCAGCAACCAACCGGGACAGGGGACCGGGGAGCTGTTTTTT
. TRBJ1-2 13 . TRBV28 CASVDRRFYGYTF TGTGCCAGCGTGGACAGAAGGTTCTATGGCTACACCTTC
. TRBJ2-2 16 TRBD2 TRBV4-1 CASSQASGRAPGELFF TGCGCCAGCAGCCAAGCTAGCGGGAGGGCCCCCGGGGAGCTGTTTTTT
. TRBJ2-3 13 . TRBV29-1 CSVATPRTVTQYF TGCAGCGTTGCTACTCCGAGGACAGTAACGCAGTATTTT
. TRBJ2-6 17 . TRBV5-1 CASSPDSLGSGANVLTF TGCGCCAGCAGCCCGGACAGTTTAGGATCCGGGGCCAACGTCCTGACTTTC
. TRBJ2-1 13 TRBD2 TRBV29-1 CVGLAQSYNEQFF TGCGTGGGACTAGCGCAGTCCTACAATGAGCAGTTCTTC